The entry below gives a single T cell receptor beta chain sequence along with its context. Its antigen is undetermined. The source of the sample is a study of PD-L1 blockade in urothelial cancer. Study-level findings and limits: Durable benefit accompanied greater 3-week expansion of tumor-associated blood clones.

Trimming at V came to 6 bases and at J to 1 base, leaving 8 bases not matched to a gene. The CDR3 extends over 16 amino acids. Germline assignment: CDR1 LNHDA and CDR2 SQIVND (reference sequence). Here immunoSEQ multiplex PCR was the method, and the copy in TCRdb shows in-frame clones only, minus some. The table has approximately 50,000 clones, 80% to 85% seen once. The time point was: pretreatment peripheral blood. The genes are TRBV19 and TRBJ2-5, with 10 bases aligning to TRBD2. The starting material was PBMCs, obtained around atezolizumab (anti-PD-L1) treatment. This receptor was obtained from a man in his fifties or sixties with urothelial cancer. The CDR3 coding sequence is TGTGCCAGTAGCTTTTTGGGGACTAGCGCCCAAGAGACCCAGTACTTC. It codes for CASSFLGTSAQETQYF. The full variable domain, in which reference TRBV19 and TRBJ2-5 provide the parts outside the CDR3, is DGGITQSPKYLFRKEGQNVTLSCEQNLNHDAMYWYRQDPGQGLRLIYYSQIVNDFQKGDIAEGYSVSREKKESFPLTVTSAQKNPTAFYLCASSFLGTSAQETQYFGPGTRLLVL.